The 20 T cell receptor beta chains below come from one sample, sequenced in a study of shared clonotypes between healthy human individuals. TCRdb's table, derived via immunoSEQ multiplex PCR, lists solely in-frame clones and lacks some. This table holds 1.5 million to 2.5 million clones, over 85% found once. CD8 cells regarded as naive lacked CD45RO, were positively chosen for CCR7, and omitted terminally differentiated effector memory CD45RA+ cells. Sequencing was performed on naive CD8+ T cells sorted from blood. These TCRs come from a man in his late teens or twenties in good health.

The V gene is TRBV9, the J gene TRBJ2-1, with 15 bases identical to TRBD2. The CDR3 is made up of 17 amino acids. Germline CDR1 reads SGDLS; CDR2 reads YYNGEE. With 4 bases clipped from V and 3 bases from J, the junction kept 5 bases outside the gene matches. The chain's CDR3 is CASSPGLAGGLYNEQFF. The CDR3 DNA reads as TGTGCCAGCAGCCCGGGACTAGCGGGGGGCCTCTACAATGAGCAGTTCTTC.

The chain uses TRBV5-1 and TRBJ1-3, with TRBD1 as a possible D gene (5 bases). Germline V gene data show CDR1 as SGHRS and CDR2 as YFSETQ. The CDR3 consists of 17 residues. Trimming pared 1 base from V and 0 bases from J, leaving 14 bases between. As DNA, the CDR3 is TGCGCCAGCAGCTTGTTACCGGGGACTTACTCTGGAAACACCATATATTTT. Protein: CASSLLPGTYSGNTIYF.

V and J are TRBV5-1 and TRBJ2-2; D is unresolved. There are 14 residues in the CDR3. Per germline, CDR1 SGHRS and CDR2 YFSETQ. V lost 0 bases to trimming and J lost 1 base, with 4 bases between them. CDR3 protein: CASSLVENTGELFF. The CDR3 nucleotides are TGCGCCAGCAGCTTGGTCGAGAACACCGGGGAGCTGTTTTTT.

This chain links TRBV7-9 with TRBJ2-7, with 7 bases aligning to TRBD2. The CDR3 extends over 16 amino acids. Per germline, CDR1 SEHNR and CDR2 FQNEAQ (reference sequence). The V segment lost 5 bases and the J segment 2 bases; nucleotides outside the gene matches: 12. The CDR3 DNA reads as TGTGCCAGCAGCGGCGCCACGGGAGGCCTCACCTACGAGCAGTACTTC. This gives the protein CASSGATGGLTYEQYF.

The chain has TRBV6-5 and TRBJ2-3, with TRBD2 matching over 9 bases. V was clipped by 2 bases and J by 6 bases; unmatched bases: 9. The germline V gene has CDR1 MNHEY and CDR2 SVGAGI. The CDR3 loop spans 16 amino acids. The CDR3 nucleotides read TGTGCCAGCAGTTACGATCGGCGGGGGGGCATGGATACGCAGTATTTT. It yields the protein CASSYDRRGGMDTQYF.

V is TRBV11-3 and J is TRBJ2-2; a possible D gene is TRBD1 (5 bases). The germline V gene has CDR1 SGHNT and CDR2 YENEEA. The CDR3 is made up of 14 amino acids. V shed 5 bases and J shed 2 bases, with 9 bases lying between them. The CDR3 nucleotides are TGTGCCAGCAGCGACAGATCCAACACCGGGGAGCTGTTTTTT. It translates to CASSDRSNTGELFF.

This rearrangement joins TRBV5-6 to TRBJ2-7, with a weak D call TRBD1 (6 bases). The germline V and J ends were trimmed by 5 bases and 2 bases, with 11 bases remaining between them. The CDR3 runs to 13 residues. CDR1 is SGHDT and CDR2 is YYEEEE in the germline V gene. As DNA, the CDR3 is TGTGCCAGCAGGGACAGAAGCACCTACGAGCAGTACTTC. Its translation is CASRDRSTYEQYF.

The chain has TRBV4-2 and TRBJ2-3, with D unresolved. The CDR3 runs 15 residues. V lost 1 base to trimming and J lost 0 bases, with 8 bases between them. Germline values: CDR1 LGHNA, CDR2 YNFKEQ. DNA of the CDR3: TGTGCCAGCAGCCAAGGACCCCAAAGCACAGATACGCAGTATTTT. Translation: CASSQGPQSTDTQYF.

This chain joins TRBV2 and TRBJ2-2; 9 nucleotides line up with TRBD1. The CDR3 covers 15 residues. Germline assignment: CDR1 SNHLY and CDR2 FYNNEI. V lost 9 bases and J lost 0; bases outside the gene matches: 5. The CDR3 bases are TGTGCCAGTGACAGGGGGAAATCGAACACCGGGGAGCTGTTTTTT. Translated, it gives CASDRGKSNTGELFF. The full variable domain, its missing parts supplied by reference TRBV2 and TRBJ2-2, is EPEVTQTPSHQVTQMGQEVILRCVPISNHLYFYWYRQILGQKVEFLVSFYNNEISEKSEIFDDQFSVERPDGSNFTLKIRSTKLEDSAMYFCASDRGKSNTGELFFGEGSRLTVL.

This chain joins TRBV19 and TRBJ2-3, with D possibly being TRBD1 or TRBD2 (5 bases each). V was clipped by 6 bases and J by 6 bases, with 13 bases between them. The CDR3 length is 13 residues. Germline CDR1 and CDR2: LNHDA and SQIVND (reference sequence). The CDR3 here is CASRSRGFDTQYF. The CDR3 bases are TGTGCCAGTAGGTCCCGGGGCTTTGATACGCAGTATTTT.

About this clone: In the same sample, other DNA sequences code for this CDR3. The chain combines TRBV6-5 with TRBJ1-5, with 7 bases identical to TRBD1. The trim removed 2 bases at V and 6 bases at J, leaving 1 base unmatched. CDR3 size: 13 residues. Germline assignment: CDR1 MNHEY and CDR2 SVGAGI. The CDR3 DNA reads as TGTGCCAGCAGTTACCAGGGGGGTCAGCCCCAGCATTTT. This codes for CASSYQGGQPQHF.

CDR3 bases: TGTGCCAGCTTTCTTGGGACAGGGGTGAACACCGGGGAGCTGTTTTTT. This translates into CASFLGTGVNTGELFF. The rearrangement joins TRBV27 to TRBJ2-2; TRBD1 aligns across 10 bases. In germline, CDR1 is MNHEY, CDR2 SMNVEV (reference sequence). V dropped 8 bases and J dropped 1; count of bases not matched to a gene: 7. The length of the CDR3 is 16 residues.

The V gene is TRBV27, the J gene TRBJ2-7; 7 bases line up with TRBD1. Germline V lookup: CDR1 MNHEY, CDR2 SMNVEV (reference sequence). With V trimmed by 6 bases and J by 1 base, 12 bases remained unmatched. The CDR3 covers 16 residues. The CDR3 nucleotides read TGTGCCAGCAGCCCTAGTCAGGGGGTGATTTCCTACGAGCAGTACTTC. The encoded protein is CASSPSQGVISYEQYF.

The chain recombines TRBV15 with TRBJ2-1, with 7 bases matching TRBD1. The V and J ends lost 1 base and 2 bases, in that order; junction bases with no gene match: 8. Germline V gives CDR1 LNHNV, CDR2 YYDKDF (reference sequence). The CDR3 contains 17 residues. The CDR3 loop is CATSRAPGQTPYNEQFF. The CDR3 DNA sequence: TGTGCCACCAGCAGAGCCCCGGGACAGACGCCCTACAATGAGCAGTTCTTC.

The chain has TRBV6-1 and TRBJ2-1; the D is unclear. Trimming took 0 bases from V and 8 from J, leaving 14 bases between them. The CDR3 has 15 residues. Germline V lookup: CDR1 MNHNS, CDR2 SASEGT. CDR3 sequence reads: CASSEAPFTGDEQFF. The DNA of the CDR3 is TGTGCCAGCAGTGAAGCGCCCTTTACTGGGGATGAGCAGTTCTTC.

This clone was detected only a few times. The rearrangement joins TRBV28 to TRBJ1-1; D remains unclear. From germline, CDR1 is MDHEN and CDR2 SYDVKM. This CDR3 spans 14 amino acids. V lost 4 bases and J 5 bases, leaving 14 bases between the germline ends. As DNA, the CDR3 is TGTGCCAGCAGTTCCGTCAGGTGGGAGACTGAAGCTTTCTTT. This sequence encodes CASSSVRWETEAFF.

The CDR3 DNA reads TGTGCCAGCAGCCCTACTGGCGGGAGTTGGTACGAGCAGTACTTC. Translation gives CASSPTGGSWYEQYF. The chain is built from TRBV6-5 and TRBJ2-7; 7 positions agree with TRBD2. CDR1 MNHEY and CDR2 SVGAGI come from the germline V gene. Losses at the gene ends were 6 bases for V and 4 bases for J; bases not matched to a gene: 12. The CDR3 spans 15 residues.

The chain couples TRBV7-6 to TRBJ2-1, with 9 bases fitting TRBD1. V shed 1 base and J 8 bases; nucleotides not matched to a gene: 6. CDR3 length equals 15 residues. Germline values: CDR1 SGHVS, CDR2 FNYEAQ. The CDR3 is CASSLEGTGHHEQFF. The CDR3 nucleotides are TGTGCCAGCAGCTTAGAAGGGACAGGGCATCATGAGCAGTTCTTC.

The chain combines TRBV6-6 with TRBJ2-1; the D gene is possibly TRBD2 (7 bases). The CDR3 totals 14 residues. V gave up 0 bases and J gave up 8 bases, with 11 bases separating them. In germline, CDR1 is MNHNY, CDR2 SVGAGI (reference sequence). Here the CDR3 DNA reads TGTGCCAGCAGTTACTCAGGCGGGGGCGATGAGCAGTTCTTC. This translates into CASSYSGGGDEQFF.

As concerns this clone: The same CDR3 can be traced to other DNA sequences in this sample. The V call is TRBV6-1, the J call TRBJ2-7; no reliable D call. The germline V gene encodes CDR1 MNHNS and CDR2 SASEGT. CDR3 length equals 11 residues. With 4 bases removed from V and 2 bases from J, the gap between germline ends came to 3 bases. The CDR3 DNA reads as TGTGCCAGCAGTGCCACCTACGAGCAGTACTTC. Amino acid sequence: CASSATYEQYF.